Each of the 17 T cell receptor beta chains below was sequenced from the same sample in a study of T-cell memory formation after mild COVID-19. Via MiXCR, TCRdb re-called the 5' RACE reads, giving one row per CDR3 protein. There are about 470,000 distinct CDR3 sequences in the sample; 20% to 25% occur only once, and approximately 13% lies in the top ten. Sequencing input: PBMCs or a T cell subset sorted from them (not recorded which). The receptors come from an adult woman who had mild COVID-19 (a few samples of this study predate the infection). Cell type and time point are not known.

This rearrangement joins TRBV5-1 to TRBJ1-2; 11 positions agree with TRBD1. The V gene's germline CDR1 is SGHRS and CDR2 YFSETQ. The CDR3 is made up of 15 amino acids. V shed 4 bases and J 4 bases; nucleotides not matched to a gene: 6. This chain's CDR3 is CASSPGTGGSYGYTF. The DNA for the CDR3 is TGCGCCAGCAGCCCCGGGACAGGGGGAAGCTATGGCTACACCTTC.

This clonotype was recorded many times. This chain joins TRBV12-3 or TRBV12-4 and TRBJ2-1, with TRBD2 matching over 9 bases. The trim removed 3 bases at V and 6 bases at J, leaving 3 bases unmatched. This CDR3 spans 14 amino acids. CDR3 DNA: TGTGCCAGCAGTTTTAGCGGGAGCGGCAATGAGCAGTTCTTC. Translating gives CASSFSGSGNEQFF.

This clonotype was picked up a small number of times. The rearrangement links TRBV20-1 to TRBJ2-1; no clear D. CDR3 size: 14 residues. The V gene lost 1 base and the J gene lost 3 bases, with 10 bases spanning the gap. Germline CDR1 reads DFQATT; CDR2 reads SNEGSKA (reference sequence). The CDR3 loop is CSARASTYYNEQFF. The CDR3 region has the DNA TGCAGTGCTAGAGCCTCGACATACTACAATGAGCAGTTCTTC.

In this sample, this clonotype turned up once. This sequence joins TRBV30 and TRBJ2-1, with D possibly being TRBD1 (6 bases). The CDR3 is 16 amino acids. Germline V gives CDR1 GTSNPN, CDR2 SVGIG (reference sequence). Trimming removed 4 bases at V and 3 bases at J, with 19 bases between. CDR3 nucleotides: TGTGCCTGGACCTCCCTCGGGGACATCTTCTACAATGAGCAGTTCTTC. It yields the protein CAWTSLGDIFYNEQFF.

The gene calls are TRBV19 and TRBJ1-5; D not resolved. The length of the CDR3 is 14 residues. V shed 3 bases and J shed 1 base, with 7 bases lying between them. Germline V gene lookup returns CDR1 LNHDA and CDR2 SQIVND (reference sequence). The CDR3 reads CASSMMSSNQPQHF. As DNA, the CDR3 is TGTGCCAGTAGTATGATGTCAAGCAATCAGCCCCAGCATTTT.

In DNA, the CDR3 is TGTGCCAGCAGCCTCCGGACTAGCGGCGTCGACGAGCAGTACTTC. Its translation is CASSLRTSGVDEQYF. J is TRBJ2-7 and V is TRBV5-5; 10 nucleotides match TRBD2. Looked up from germline, CDR1 is SGHKS and CDR2 is YYEKEE (reference sequence). The CDR3 runs 15 residues. V gave up 4 bases and J gave up 5 bases; unmatched junction bases: 9.

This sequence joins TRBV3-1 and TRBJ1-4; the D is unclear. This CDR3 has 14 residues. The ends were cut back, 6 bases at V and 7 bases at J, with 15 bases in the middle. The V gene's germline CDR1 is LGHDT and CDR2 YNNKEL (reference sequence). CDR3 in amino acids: CASRTSLTAEKLFF. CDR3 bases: TGTGCCAGCAGGACTAGTCTGACGGCTGAAAAACTGTTTTTT.

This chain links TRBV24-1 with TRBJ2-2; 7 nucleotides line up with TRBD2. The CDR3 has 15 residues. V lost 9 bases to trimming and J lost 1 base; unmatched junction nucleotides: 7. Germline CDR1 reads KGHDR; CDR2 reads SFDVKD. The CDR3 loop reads CATSGLAVNTGELFF. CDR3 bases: TGTGCCACCTCCGGGCTAGCGGTGAACACCGGGGAGCTGTTTTTT.

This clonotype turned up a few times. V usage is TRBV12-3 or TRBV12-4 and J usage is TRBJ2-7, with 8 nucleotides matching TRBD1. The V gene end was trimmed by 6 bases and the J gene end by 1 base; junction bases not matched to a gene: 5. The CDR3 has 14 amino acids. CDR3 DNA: TGTGCCAGCAGCCGGGACAGGCAATCCTACGAGCAGTACTTC. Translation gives CASSRDRQSYEQYF.

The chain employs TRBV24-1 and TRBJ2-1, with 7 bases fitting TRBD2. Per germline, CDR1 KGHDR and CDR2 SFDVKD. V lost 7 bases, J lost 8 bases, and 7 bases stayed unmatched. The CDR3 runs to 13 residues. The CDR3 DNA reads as TGTGCCACCAGCCAATCGACTAGCCATGAGCAGTTCTTC. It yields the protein CATSQSTSHEQFF.

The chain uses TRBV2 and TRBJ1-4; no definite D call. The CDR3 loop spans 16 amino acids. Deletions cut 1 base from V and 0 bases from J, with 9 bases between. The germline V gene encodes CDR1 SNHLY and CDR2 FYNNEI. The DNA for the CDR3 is TGTGCCAGCAGTGAAGGGGCAGCTGCAACTAATGAAAAACTGTTTTTT. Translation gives CASSEGAAATNEKLFF.

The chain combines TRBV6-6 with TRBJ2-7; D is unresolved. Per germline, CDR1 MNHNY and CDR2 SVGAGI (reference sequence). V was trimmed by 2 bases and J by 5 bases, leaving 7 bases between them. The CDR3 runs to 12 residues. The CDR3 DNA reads TGTGCCAGCAGTTACGGGGTCCACGAGCAGTACTTC. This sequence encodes CASSYGVHEQYF.

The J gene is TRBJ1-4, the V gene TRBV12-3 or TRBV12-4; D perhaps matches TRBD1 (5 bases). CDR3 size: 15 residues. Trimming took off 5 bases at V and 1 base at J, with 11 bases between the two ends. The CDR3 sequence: CASSLDGGTNEKLFF. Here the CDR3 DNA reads TGTGCCAGCAGTCTTGACGGGGGAACTAATGAAAAACTGTTTTTT.

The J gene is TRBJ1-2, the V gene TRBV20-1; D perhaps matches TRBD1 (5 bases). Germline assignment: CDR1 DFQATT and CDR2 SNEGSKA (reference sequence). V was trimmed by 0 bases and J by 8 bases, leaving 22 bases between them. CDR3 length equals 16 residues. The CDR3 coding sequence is TGCAGTGCTAGAGATCCTACCGGGACTCGGGGAGGAGGCTACACCTTC. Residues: CSARDPTGTRGGGYTF.

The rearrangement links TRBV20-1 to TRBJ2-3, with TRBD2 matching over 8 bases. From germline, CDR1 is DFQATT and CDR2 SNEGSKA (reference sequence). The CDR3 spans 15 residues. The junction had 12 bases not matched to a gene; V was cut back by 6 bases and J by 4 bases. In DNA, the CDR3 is TGCAGTGCCGACGAACCGGGACTAGACGCAGATACGCAGTATTTT. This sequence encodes CSADEPGLDADTQYF.

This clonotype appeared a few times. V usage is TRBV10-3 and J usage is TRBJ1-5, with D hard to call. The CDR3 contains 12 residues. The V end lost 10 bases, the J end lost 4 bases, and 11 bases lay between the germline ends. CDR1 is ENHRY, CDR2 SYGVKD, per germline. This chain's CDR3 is CASGHLNQPQHF. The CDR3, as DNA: TGTGCCAGCGGGCATCTAAATCAGCCCCAGCATTTT.

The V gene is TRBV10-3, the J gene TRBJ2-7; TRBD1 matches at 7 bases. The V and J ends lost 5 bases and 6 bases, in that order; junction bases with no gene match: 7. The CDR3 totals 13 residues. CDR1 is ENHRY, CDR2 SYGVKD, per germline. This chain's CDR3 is CAISTRTGGEQYF. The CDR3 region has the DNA TGTGCCATCAGTACAAGGACAGGCGGCGAGCAGTACTTC.